The 6 T cell receptor beta chains presented below share a single source sample, sequenced in a study of neurological immune-mediated disorders. TCRdb re-called the 5' RACE reads through MiXCR, storing one row per CDR3 protein. The table shows about 38,000 distinct CDR3 sequences, with around 10% occurring only once. The sample taken for sequencing was CD4+ T cells from blood. Every receptor here comes from a woman aged 30 to 39 with HTLV-1-associated myelopathy (HAM/TSP).

V gene TRBV27 combines with J gene TRBJ2-7, with 7 bases identical to TRBD1. Germline values: CDR1 MNHEY, CDR2 SMNVEV (reference sequence). J gave up 1 base and V 2 bases, and 2 bases lay outside the gene matches. This CDR3 is 14 amino acids long. The CDR3 spells CASSLGTDSYEQYF. The CDR3 DNA reads as TGTGCCAGCAGTTTAGGGACAGATTCCTACGAGCAGTACTTC.

By share, this clonotype ranks as medium-sized (0.01 to 0.1%). This chain connects TRBV20-1 to TRBJ1-1; D ambiguous. Trimming shortened V by 6 bases and J by 5 bases, and 13 bases separated the two germline ends. In germline, CDR1 is DFQATT, CDR2 SNEGSKA (reference sequence). The CDR3 is 12 amino acids. CDR3 coding DNA: TGCAGTGCCTCGAAAGGGCAGACTGAAGCTTTCTTT. This encodes CSASKGQTEAFF.

This clonotype is labeled medium-sized. The chain joins TRBV7-2 to TRBJ2-1, with TRBD2 identical over 8 bases. The germline gives CDR1 SGHTA, CDR2 FQGNSA. This CDR3 is built from 13 residues. V trimming: 1 base; J trimming: 13 bases; junction bases outside the gene matches: 6. The chain's CDR3 is CASSLDTSGLQFF. For the CDR3, the DNA is TGTGCCAGCAGCTTAGATACTAGCGGTCTTCAGTTCTTC.

There are many counts of this clonotype. This chain joins TRBV20-1 and TRBJ1-6, with 10 bases identical to TRBD1. The trim removed 0 bases at V and 6 bases at J, leaving 2 bases unmatched. The CDR3 sequence is 15 residues long. Germline V gives CDR1 DFQATT, CDR2 SNEGSKA (reference sequence). CDR3 sequence reads: CSARERTGGNSPLHF. The CDR3 bases are TGCAGTGCTAGAGAGAGGACAGGGGGTAATTCACCCCTCCACTTT.

This clonotype was detected ten times or more. The chain is built from TRBV2 and TRBJ2-1, with TRBD2 matching 11 bases. CDR3 length: 17 residues. In germline, CDR1 is SNHLY, CDR2 FYNNEI. Trimming at V came to 3 bases and at J to 0 bases, leaving 4 bases not matched to a gene. DNA of the CDR3: TGTGCCAGCAGTGAGGCTAGCGGGGGGCCCTCCTACAATGAGCAGTTCTTC. Protein: CASSEASGGPSYNEQFF.

The table lists this clonotype with many counts. The V and J genes are TRBV5-1 and TRBJ1-2; 8 bases fit TRBD1. The V gene end was trimmed by 0 bases and the J gene end by 4 bases; junction bases not matched to a gene: 5. Germline lookup yields CDR1 SGHRS and CDR2 YFSETQ. The CDR3 is 15 residues long. Here the CDR3 DNA reads TGCGCCAGCAGCTTGGGGACAGGGTATCTCTATGGCTACACCTTC. This encodes CASSLGTGYLYGYTF.